This record looks at one T cell receptor (beta chain) sequence and its context. Its antigen is not identified. This entry belongs to a study of T cell responses to AZD1222 COVID-19 vaccine. The study, taken as a whole, reports: Sampled repertoires all dated from after the peak T cell response. Females made up more of the donors, who were largely white British, and clonal diversity may have come out too low.

Per germline, CDR1 KGHSH and CDR2 LQKENI. The CDR3 runs 13 residues. With 2 bases clipped from V and 7 bases from J, the junction kept 2 bases outside the gene matches. The protocol was immunoSEQ multiplex PCR, while the TCRdb copy is restricted to in-frame clones and leaves out a portion. In the table there are about 97,000 clones, 84% of which are singletons. Specimen: peripheral blood, collected on day 0 of AZD1222 vaccination. The origin of this receptor is an adult in good health. This chain links TRBV18 with TRBJ1-5; 7 nucleotides line up with TRBD1. In DNA form, the CDR3 reads TGTGCCAGCTCACCAGACAGGGTCCAGCCCCAGCATTTT. Encoded protein: CASSPDRVQPQHF.